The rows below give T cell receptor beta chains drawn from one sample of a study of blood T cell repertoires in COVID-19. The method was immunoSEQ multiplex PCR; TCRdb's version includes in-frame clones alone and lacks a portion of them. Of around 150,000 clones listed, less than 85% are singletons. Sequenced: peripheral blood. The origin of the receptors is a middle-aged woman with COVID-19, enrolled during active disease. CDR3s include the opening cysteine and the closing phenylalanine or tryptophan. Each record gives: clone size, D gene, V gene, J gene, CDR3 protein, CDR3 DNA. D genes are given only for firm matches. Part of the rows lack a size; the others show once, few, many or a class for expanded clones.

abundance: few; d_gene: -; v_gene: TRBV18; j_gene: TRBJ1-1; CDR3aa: CASSPPRGGTEAFF; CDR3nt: TGTGCCAGCTCACCACCAAGGGGAGGGACTGAAGCTTTCTTT
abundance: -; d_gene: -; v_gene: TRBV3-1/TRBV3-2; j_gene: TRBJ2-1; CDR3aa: CASSPLEHREQFF; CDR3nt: TGTGCCAGCAGCCCCCTGGAGCATCGTGAGCAGTTCTTC
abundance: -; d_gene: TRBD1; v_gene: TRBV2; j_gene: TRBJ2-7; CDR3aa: CASSEWDRPLYEQYF; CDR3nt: TGTGCCAGCAGTGAGTGGGACAGGCCTTTATACGAGCAGTACTTC
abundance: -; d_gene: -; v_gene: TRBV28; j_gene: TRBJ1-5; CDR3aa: CASNSQDQPQHF; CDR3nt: TGTGCCAGCAACTCACAGGATCAGCCCCAGCATTTT
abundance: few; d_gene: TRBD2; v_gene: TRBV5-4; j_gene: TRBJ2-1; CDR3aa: CASSLHGRTDNEQFF; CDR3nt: TGTGCCAGCAGCTTGCACGGGAGGACCGACAATGAGCAGTTCTTC
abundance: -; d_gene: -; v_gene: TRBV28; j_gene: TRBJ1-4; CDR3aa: CASSLNRERTNEKLFF; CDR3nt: TGTGCCAGCAGTTTAAACAGGGAGAGGACTAATGAAAAACTGTTTTTT
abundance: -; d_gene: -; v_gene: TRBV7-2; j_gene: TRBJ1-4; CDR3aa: CASSQGGTNEKLFF; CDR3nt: TGTGCCAGCAGCCAAGGGGGTACTAATGAAAAACTGTTTTTT
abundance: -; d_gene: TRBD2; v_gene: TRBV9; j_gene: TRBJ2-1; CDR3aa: CASRGAGESYNEQFF; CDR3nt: TGTGCCAGCAGGGGAGCGGGGGAATCCTACAATGAGCAGTTCTTC
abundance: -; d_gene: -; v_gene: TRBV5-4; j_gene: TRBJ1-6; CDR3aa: CASSLDSNSPLHF; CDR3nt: TGTGCCAGCAGCTTGGACAGTAATTCACCCCTCCACTTT
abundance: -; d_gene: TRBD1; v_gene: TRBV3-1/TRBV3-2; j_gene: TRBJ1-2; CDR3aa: CASSQDALRGGRASHGYTF; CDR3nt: TGTGCCAGCAGCCAAGATGCCCTGAGAGGGGGCAGGGCGAGTCATGGCTACACCTTC
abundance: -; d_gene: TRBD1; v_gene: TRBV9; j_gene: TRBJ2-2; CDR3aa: CASSTNRGTGELFF; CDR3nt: TGTGCCAGCAGCACCAACAGGGGCACCGGGGAGCTGTTTTTT
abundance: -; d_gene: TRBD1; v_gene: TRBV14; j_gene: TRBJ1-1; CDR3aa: CASSPWGRGTEAFF; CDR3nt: TGTGCCAGCAGCCCATGGGGCAGGGGGACTGAAGCTTTCTTT
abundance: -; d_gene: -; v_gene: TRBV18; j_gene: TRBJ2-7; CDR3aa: CASSPLSRSSYEQYF; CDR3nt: TGTGCCAGCTCCCCACTCTCCCGGAGCTCCTACGAGCAGTACTTC
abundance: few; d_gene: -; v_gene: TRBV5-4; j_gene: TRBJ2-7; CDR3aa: CASRPRGGNYEQYF; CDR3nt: TGTGCCAGCAGGCCTAGGGGAGGAAACTACGAGCAGTACTTC
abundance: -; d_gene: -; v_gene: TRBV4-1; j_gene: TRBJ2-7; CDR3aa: CASSHDGVSEAYEQYF; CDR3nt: TGCGCCAGCAGCCATGACGGGGTGTCCGAGGCCTACGAGCAGTACTTC
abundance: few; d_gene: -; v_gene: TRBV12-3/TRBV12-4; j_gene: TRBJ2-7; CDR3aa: CASSSQAMYEQYF; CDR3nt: TGTGCCAGCAGTTCACAGGCGATGTACGAGCAGTACTTC
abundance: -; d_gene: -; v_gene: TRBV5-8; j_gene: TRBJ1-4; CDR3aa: CASSLDTGIGGKLFF; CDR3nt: TGTGCCAGCAGCTTGGATACAGGGATAGGTGGAAAACTGTTTTTT
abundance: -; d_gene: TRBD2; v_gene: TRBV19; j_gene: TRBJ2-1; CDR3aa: CASILAGVFPFF; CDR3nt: TGTGCCAGTATTCTGGCGGGAGTATTTCCGTTCTTC
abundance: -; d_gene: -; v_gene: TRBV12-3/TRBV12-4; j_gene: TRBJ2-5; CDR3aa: CASSLVAGETQYF; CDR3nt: TGTGCCAGCTCTCTAGTGGCGGGAGAGACCCAGTACTTC
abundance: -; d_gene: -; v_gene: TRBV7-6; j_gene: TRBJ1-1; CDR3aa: CASSLTRGGGNTEAFF; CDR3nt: TGTGCCAGCAGCTTAACGAGGGGCGGGGGGAACACTGAAGCTTTCTTT
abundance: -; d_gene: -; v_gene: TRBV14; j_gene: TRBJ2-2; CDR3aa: CASSQAKGWNTGELFF; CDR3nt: TGTGCCAGCAGCCAAGCTAAGGGGTGGAACACCGGGGAGCTGTTTTTT
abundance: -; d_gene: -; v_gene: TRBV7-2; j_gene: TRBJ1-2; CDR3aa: CASSLRRAVYYGYTF; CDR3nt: TGTGCCAGCAGCTTAAGGCGGGCAGTTTACTATGGCTACACCTTC
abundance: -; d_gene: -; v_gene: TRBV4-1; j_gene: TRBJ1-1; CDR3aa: CASSQHSGNTEAFF; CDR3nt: TGCGCCAGCAGCCAACATTCAGGGAACACTGAAGCTTTCTTT
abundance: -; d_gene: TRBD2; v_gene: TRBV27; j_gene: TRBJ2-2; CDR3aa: CASSLSSGRTGELFF; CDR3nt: TGTGCCAGCAGTTTATCAAGCGGGAGAACCGGGGAGCTGTTTTTT